The clone carrying this T cell receptor (beta chain) was seen ten or more times. Its antigen remains unknown. The data derive from a study of read filtering for tumor transcriptome and immune sequencing. Overall study: After DNase treatment, RNA was made into whole-transcriptome libraries.

V lost 3 bases, J lost 6 bases, and 4 bases stayed unmatched. The length of the CDR3 is 16 residues. Germline assignment: CDR1 LGHDT and CDR2 YNNKEL (reference sequence). Molecular barcoded adaptors covering alpha/delta and beta/gamma chains were used on roughly 370 ng RNA. TCRdb re-analysed the reads in MiXCR, keeping a single row per CDR3 protein. The sample holds about 61,000 distinct CDR3 sequences; 15% to 25% are singletons and the top ten take about an eighth. Study-wide findings and caveats: Sorted CD138-negative bone marrow cells were not purified T cells.

The sample consisted of a population of CD138-negative cells sorted from bone marrow. The sequence was obtained from a donor at least 40 years old with multiple myeloma. The genes are TRBV3-1 and TRBJ2-5; 16 nucleotides align to TRBD2. The CDR3 DNA reads as TGTGCCAGCAGCCAGGGACTAGCGGGAGGGCACCAGACCCAGTACTTC. This gives the protein CASSQGLAGGHQTQYF.